Below are 20 T cell receptor beta chains sequenced from a single sample in a study of shared T cell receptors in the human thymus. TCRdb's copy holds only in-frame clones and misses some; the assay was immunoSEQ multiplex PCR. The data hold approximately 490,000 clones, with around three quarters observed a single time. In addition, the sample was reused for a study of human thymus T cells.

Sequences were obtained from thymocytes. These receptor sequences come from a boy under three years old with a congenital heart defect.

This chain connects TRBV30 to TRBJ2-4, with D possibly TRBD1 on 6 matching bases. The germline V gene has CDR1 GTSNPN and CDR2 SVGIG (reference sequence). V gave up 0 bases and J gave up 2 bases, with 14 bases separating them. This CDR3 contains 16 residues. The CDR3 sequence is CAWSVLAGATKNIQYF. CDR3 DNA sequence: TGTGCCTGGAGTGTACTGGCAGGGGCGACCAAAAACATTCAGTACTTC.

This clone has just a few counts. The V and J genes are TRBV5-6 and TRBJ2-3; TRBD2 matches at 11 bases. The CDR3 contains 17 residues. V gave up 0 bases and J gave up 0 bases; unmatched junction bases: 3. Germline-derived CDR1 and CDR2 are SGHDT and YYEEEE. CDR3: CASSLGRLAGSTDTQYF. For the CDR3, the DNA is TGTGCCAGCAGCTTGGGACGACTAGCGGGAAGCACAGATACGCAGTATTTT.

Here the CDR3 DNA reads TGTGCCAGCAGCTTAGCTTGGCAGGGGGCGCTTGCAGATACGCAGTATTTT. It codes for CASSLAWQGALADTQYF. The chain carries TRBV7-2 and TRBJ2-3; 8 nucleotides align to TRBD1. CDR1 is SGHTA, CDR2 FQGNSA, per germline. J was trimmed by 4 bases and V by 0 bases; bases with no gene match: 9. The CDR3 consists of 17 residues.

The chain has TRBV7-9 and TRBJ2-3; 12 bases are shared with TRBD1. This CDR3 is built from 15 residues. The V gene's germline CDR1 is SEHNR and CDR2 FQNEAQ (reference sequence). Trimming cost V 4 bases and J 5 bases; bases outside gene matches: 4. This chain's CDR3 is CASSSGTGGLDTQYF. CDR3 nucleotide sequence: TGTGCCAGCAGCTCCGGGACAGGGGGCTTAGATACGCAGTATTTT.

The chain employs TRBV11-2 and TRBJ2-3; the D is unclear. The ends were cut back, 5 bases at V and 0 bases at J, with 9 bases in the middle. This CDR3 spans 14 amino acids. CDR1 is SGHAT, CDR2 FQNNGV, per germline. The CDR3, as DNA: TGTGCCAGCAGCCCATGGGCTAGCACAGATACGCAGTATTTT. It specifies CASSPWASTDTQYF.

The chain has TRBV6-5 and TRBJ1-4; 10 bases are a match to TRBD1. After removal of 2 bases from V and 8 bases from J, the junction contained 8 bases not matched to a gene. Looked up from germline, CDR1 is MNHEY and CDR2 is SVGAGI. The CDR3 extends over 16 amino acids. The CDR3: CASSYRRTGGNEKLFF. In DNA form, the CDR3 reads TGTGCCAGCAGTTACCGAAGGACAGGGGGAAACGAAAAACTGTTTTTT.

V and J are TRBV28 and TRBJ2-5; maybe TRBD2 (5 bases). CDR1 is MDHEN, CDR2 SYDVKM, per germline. V shed 8 bases and J shed 2 bases, with 6 bases lying between them. The CDR3 runs to 11 residues. The DNA for the CDR3 is TGTGCCAGCGCGGGTCAAGAGACCCAGTACTTC. It yields the protein CASAGQETQYF. The variable domain in full, with the rest retrieved from reference TRBV28 and TRBJ2-5, is DVKVTQSSRYLVKRTGEKVFLECVQDMDHENMFWYRQDPGLGLRLIYFSYDVKMKEKGDIPEGYSVSREKKERFSLILESASTNQTSMYLCASAGQETQYFGPGTRLLVL.

This chain connects TRBV10-1 to TRBJ2-3, with D possibly being TRBD1 (6 bases). Germline CDR1 and CDR2: WNHNN and SYGVQD (reference sequence). The CDR3 covers 15 residues. V lost 5 bases, J lost 2 bases, and 14 bases lay in between. Written as DNA, the CDR3 is TGCGCCAGCAGTTCGAGAACAGGGCACACAGATACGCAGTATTTT. It codes for CASSSRTGHTDTQYF.

The chain has TRBV29-1 and TRBJ1-5, with TRBD1 as a possible D gene (6 bases). The CDR3 totals 14 residues. The germline V and J ends were trimmed by 6 bases and 2 bases, with 14 bases remaining between them. Looked up from germline, CDR1 is SQVTM and CDR2 is ANQGSEA. The CDR3 nucleotides are TGCAGCGTCCGTGACAGGTTGCGCAATCAGCCCCAGCATTTT. Its protein is CSVRDRLRNQPQHF.

The genes are TRBV5-5 and TRBJ1-1; D unclear. V was shortened by 0 bases and J by 0 bases, with 12 bases between the two germline ends. The CDR3 is 16 amino acids. CDR1 and CDR2 (germline): SGHKS, YYEKEE (reference sequence). Written as DNA, the CDR3 is TGTGCCAGCAGCTTGGCCGGGAGCTTCCTGAACACTGAAGCTTTCTTT. It specifies CASSLAGSFLNTEAFF.

This clone was counted only a few times. The CDR3 loop reads CASSHHGTSGRGSTDTQYF. The CDR3 DNA is TGCGCCAGCAGCCACCACGGGACTAGCGGGAGGGGGAGCACAGATACGCAGTATTTT. The chain employs TRBV4-3 and TRBJ2-3; 16 nucleotides agree with TRBD2. Trimming took 3 bases from V and 0 from J; bases not matched to a gene: 6. The CDR3 is made up of 19 amino acids. Germline values: CDR1 LGHNA, CDR2 YSLEER.

This clone showed up just once. The V gene is TRBV29-1, the J gene TRBJ2-1, with unresolved D. The CDR3 is 15 amino acids. V was pared by 2 bases and J by 3 bases, with 14 bases between. Germline-derived CDR1 and CDR2 are SQVTM and ANQGSEA. The CDR3 DNA reads TGCAGCGTTGAATTGTGGGCCCCGGTCTACAATGAGCAGTTCTTC. As protein: CSVELWAPVYNEQFF.

CDR3 bases: TGTGCCTGGAGCCCTCACTACCAAGAGACCCAGTACTTC. Translating gives CAWSPHYQETQYF. The chain has TRBV30 and TRBJ2-5, with D hard to call. The CDR3 spans 13 residues. Trimming stripped 3 bases from V and 0 bases from J, with 8 bases between. Germline V gives CDR1 GTSNPN, CDR2 SVGIG (reference sequence). Filled out from reference TRBV30 and TRBJ2-5, the complete variable domain reads SQTIHQWPATLVQPVGSPLSLECTVEGTSNPNLYWYRQAAGRGLQLLFYSVGIGQISSEVPQNLSASRPQDRQFILSSKKLLLSDSGFYLCAWSPHYQETQYFGPGTRLLVL.

The gene calls are TRBV6-4 and TRBJ1-5; 9 positions match TRBD1. The V gene end was trimmed by 0 bases and the J gene end by 8 bases; junction bases not matched to a gene: 14. The CDR3 sequence is 18 residues long. Germline CDR1 and CDR2: MRHNA and SNTAGT. The CDR3 sequence is CASSDSGLLHRGREPQHF. In DNA form, the CDR3 reads TGTGCCAGCAGTGACTCCGGCCTGTTGCACAGGGGGCGAGAGCCCCAGCATTTT.

The chain couples TRBV5-6 to TRBJ2-1; TRBD2 agrees at 8 bases. CDR1 is SGHDT, CDR2 YYEEEE, per germline. The CDR3 contains 15 residues. The V gene end was trimmed by 4 bases and the J gene end by 7 bases; junction bases not matched to a gene: 10. In DNA form, the CDR3 reads TGTGCCAGCAGCCCGGGGGGGCGTGATTTTAATGAGCAGTTCTTC. Translating gives CASSPGGRDFNEQFF. Full variable domain (rest looked up from reference TRBV5-6 and TRBJ2-1): DAGVTQSPTHLIKTRGQQVTLRCSPKSGHDTVSWYQQALGQGPQFIFQYYEEEERQRGNFPDRFSGHQFPNYSSELNVNALLLGDSALYLCASSPGGRDFNEQFFGPGTRLTVL.

J is TRBJ2-2 and V is TRBV6-5, with D unresolved. Trimming pared 6 bases from V and 5 bases from J, leaving 16 bases between. Germline V gene sequence: CDR1 MNHEY, CDR2 SVGAGI. The CDR3 is 15 amino acids. CDR3 nucleotide sequence: TGTGCCAGCAGCCAGCCGAGAGGAGAAACCGGGGAGCTGTTTTTT. Translation: CASSQPRGETGELFF.

The chain links TRBV15 to TRBJ2-3; 9 positions agree with TRBD2. V gave up 0 bases and J gave up 3 bases; unmatched junction bases: 4. CDR3 length: 16 residues. Germline assignment: CDR1 LNHNV and CDR2 YYDKDF (reference sequence). DNA of the CDR3: TGTGCCACCAGCAGAGAGGCTAGCGGGACGACAGATACGCAGTATTTT. This gives the protein CATSREASGTTDTQYF.

CDR3 DNA sequence: TGCGCCAGCAGCCCCCTTGGTGGTAGCGGCTCCTACAATGAGCAGTTCTTC. Translated, it gives CASSPLGGSGSYNEQFF. The J gene is TRBJ2-1, the V gene TRBV5-1; D may be TRBD2 (6 bases). V lost 4 bases and J 0 bases, leaving 17 bases between the germline ends. The CDR3 runs 17 residues. In germline, CDR1 is SGHRS, CDR2 YFSETQ.

The CDR3 region has the DNA TGTGCCAGCAGTCCCAGGAGGCAGCGGGAGGGCCAAGAGACCCAGTACTTC. This codes for CASSPRRQREGQETQYF. The V gene is TRBV28, the J gene TRBJ2-5; 10 positions match TRBD2. The length of the CDR3 is 17 residues. Losses at the gene ends were 5 bases for V and 1 base for J; bases not matched to a gene: 10. The germline V gene encodes CDR1 MDHEN and CDR2 SYDVKM. Full variable domain (remainder filled in from reference TRBV28 and TRBJ2-5): DVKVTQSSRYLVKRTGEKVFLECVQDMDHENMFWYRQDPGLGLRLIYFSYDVKMKEKGDIPEGYSVSREKKERFSLILESASTNQTSMYLCASSPRRQREGQETQYFGPGTRLLVL.

This clone was observed a handful of times. V is TRBV10-3 and J is TRBJ1-1; tentatively, D is TRBD1 (5 bases). V lost 11 bases to trimming and J lost 4 bases, with 17 bases between them. The length of the CDR3 is 13 residues. CDR1 is ENHRY and CDR2 is SYGVKD in the germline V gene. Here the CDR3 DNA reads TGTGCCTCAACCCAGGGTTTGAGCACTGAAGCTTTCTTT. This gives the protein CASTQGLSTEAFF.